The 6 T cell receptor beta chains in this list originate from one sample, sequenced in a study of blood T cells in healthy people across ages. Alongside a J-beta primer mix, a sample-barcoded 5' primer served in a second PCR lasting roughly 6 to 11 cycles. TCRdb fed the 5' RACE reads into MiXCR, producing one record per CDR3 protein. This sample carries fewer than 2,000,000 distinct CDR3 sequences, 34% of them seen once, and the ten largest clones take around 11%. The source material was blood. These receptors all come from a woman in her twenties or thirties in good health.

This clonotype was recorded at least ten times. The chain uses TRBV29-1 and TRBJ2-7, with D possibly being TRBD1 (6 bases). The V and J ends lost 6 bases and 1 base respectively, with 19 bases between them. The CDR3 length is 15 residues. The germline gives CDR1 SQVTM, CDR2 ANQGSEA. CDR3 residues: CSVRRRSGQSYEQYF. The CDR3 DNA follows: TGCAGCGTCCGAAGGCGTTCCGGACAGTCCTACGAGCAGTACTTC.

This clonotype has only a few counts. V usage is TRBV25-1 and J usage is TRBJ1-1; maybe TRBD1 (5 bases). This CDR3 has 12 residues. Germline-derived CDR1 and CDR2 are MGHDK and SYGVNS. Trimming removed 5 bases at V and 7 bases at J, with 11 bases between. The DNA of the CDR3 is TGTGCCAGCAGTATTCAGGGCGATGAAGCTTTCTTT. Translation: CASSIQGDEAFF.

This clonotype was seen just once. The V gene is TRBV5-1, the J gene TRBJ1-1, with D unclear. The V gene lost 7 bases and the J gene lost 2 bases, with 12 bases spanning the gap. CDR1 and CDR2 from the germline V gene are SGHRS and YFSETQ. There are 13 residues in the CDR3. CDR3 sequence reads: CASRGETNTEAFF. Here the CDR3 DNA reads TGCGCCAGCCGAGGCGAGACCAACACTGAAGCTTTCTTT.

This clonotype was detected only a few times. The CDR3 DNA reads TGCAGCGCTTCCACCGGGACGATCCGAGTTTCAGATGGCTACACCTTC. As protein: CSASTGTIRVSDGYTF. The chain links TRBV29-1 to TRBJ1-2, with D perhaps matching TRBD1 (5 bases). This CDR3 spans 16 amino acids. Deletions cut 7 bases from V and 6 bases from J, with 27 bases between. Germline assignment: CDR1 SQVTM and CDR2 ANQGSEA.

In its sample, this clonotype was seen many times. This chain joins TRBV6-2 or TRBV6-3 and TRBJ2-7; 9 nucleotides align to TRBD1. V gave up 2 bases and J gave up 0 bases; unmatched junction bases: 5. The length of the CDR3 is 16 residues. Germline assignment: CDR1 MNHEY and CDR2 SVGEGT. Here the CDR3 DNA reads TGTGCCAGCAGTTACGGTGGACAGGGGAGCTCCTACGAGCAGTACTTC. It encodes CASSYGGQGSSYEQYF.

There are a few counts of this clonotype. The junction does not match germline at one end; this may be a read error. The chain couples TRBV5-1 to TRBJ2-7, with 9 bases fitting TRBD1. Germline CDR1 reads SGHRS; CDR2 reads YFSETQ. This CDR3 has 14 residues. For the CDR3, the DNA is TGCGCCAACAGCCCGGGACAGGGAGCCTACGAGCAGTACTTC. Residues: CANSPGQGAYEQYF.